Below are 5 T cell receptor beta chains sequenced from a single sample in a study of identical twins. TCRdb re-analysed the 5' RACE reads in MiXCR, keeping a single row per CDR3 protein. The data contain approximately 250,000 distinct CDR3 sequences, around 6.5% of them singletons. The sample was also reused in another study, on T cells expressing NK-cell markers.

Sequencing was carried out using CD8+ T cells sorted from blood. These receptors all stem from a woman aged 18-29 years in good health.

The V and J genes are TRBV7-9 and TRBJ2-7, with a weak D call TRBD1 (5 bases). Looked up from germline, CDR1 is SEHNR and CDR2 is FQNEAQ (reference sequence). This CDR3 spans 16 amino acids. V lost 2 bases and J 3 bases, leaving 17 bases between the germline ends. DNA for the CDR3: TGTGCCAGCAGCTTATTTGGACCAGGGCCAATCTACGAGCAGTACTTC. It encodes CASSLFGPGPIYEQYF. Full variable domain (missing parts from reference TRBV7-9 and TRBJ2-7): DTGVSQNPRHKITKRGQNVTFRCDPISEHNRLYWYRQTLGQGPEFLTYFQNEAQLEKSRLLSDRFSAERPKGSFSTLEIQRTEQGDSAMYLCASSLFGPGPIYEQYFGPGTRLTVT.

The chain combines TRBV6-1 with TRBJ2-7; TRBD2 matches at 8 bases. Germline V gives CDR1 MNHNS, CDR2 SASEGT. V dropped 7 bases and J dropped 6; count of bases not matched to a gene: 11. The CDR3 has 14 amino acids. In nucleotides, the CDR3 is TGTGCCAGCACCACGGGGGGGGTGGGCGCCGAGCAGTACTTC. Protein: CASTTGGVGAEQYF.

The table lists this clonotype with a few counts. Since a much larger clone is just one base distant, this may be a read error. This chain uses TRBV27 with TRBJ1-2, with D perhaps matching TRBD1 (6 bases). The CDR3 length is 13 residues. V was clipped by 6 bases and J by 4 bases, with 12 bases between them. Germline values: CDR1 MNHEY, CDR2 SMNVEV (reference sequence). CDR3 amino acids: CASSPGQIYGYTF. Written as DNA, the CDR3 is TGTGCCAGCAGCCCCGGACAGATCTATGGCTACACCTTC.

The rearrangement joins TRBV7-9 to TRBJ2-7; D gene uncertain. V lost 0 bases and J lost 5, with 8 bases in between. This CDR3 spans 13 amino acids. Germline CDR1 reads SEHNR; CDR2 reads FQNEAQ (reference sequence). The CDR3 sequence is CASSLAPPHEQYF. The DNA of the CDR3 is TGTGCCAGCAGCTTAGCTCCCCCGCACGAGCAGTACTTC. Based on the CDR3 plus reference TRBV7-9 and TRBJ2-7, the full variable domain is DTGVSQNPRHKITKRGQNVTFRCDPISEHNRLYWYRQTLGQGPEFLTYFQNEAQLEKSRLLSDRFSAERPKGSFSTLEIQRTEQGDSAMYLCASSLAPPHEQYFGPGTRLTVT.

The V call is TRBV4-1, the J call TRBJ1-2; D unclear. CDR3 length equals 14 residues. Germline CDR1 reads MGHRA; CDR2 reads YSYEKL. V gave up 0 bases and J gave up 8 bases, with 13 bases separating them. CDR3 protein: CASSQDPRAGGYTF. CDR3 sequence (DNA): TGCGCCAGCAGCCAAGACCCGAGGGCGGGAGGCTACACCTTC.